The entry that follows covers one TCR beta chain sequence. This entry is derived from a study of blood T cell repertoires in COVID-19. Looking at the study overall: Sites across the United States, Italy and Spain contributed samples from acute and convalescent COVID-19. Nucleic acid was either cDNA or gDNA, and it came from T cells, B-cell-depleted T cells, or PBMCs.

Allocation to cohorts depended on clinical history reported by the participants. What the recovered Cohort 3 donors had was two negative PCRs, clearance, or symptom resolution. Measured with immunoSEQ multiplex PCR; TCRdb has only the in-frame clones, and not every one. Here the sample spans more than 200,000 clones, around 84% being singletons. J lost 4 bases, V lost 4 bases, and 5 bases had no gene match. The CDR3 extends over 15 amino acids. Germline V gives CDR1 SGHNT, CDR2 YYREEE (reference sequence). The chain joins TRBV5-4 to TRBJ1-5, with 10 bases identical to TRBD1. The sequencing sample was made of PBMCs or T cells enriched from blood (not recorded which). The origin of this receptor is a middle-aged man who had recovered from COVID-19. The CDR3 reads CASSLGTGANQPQHF. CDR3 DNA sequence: TGTGCCAGCAGCCTCGGGACAGGGGCAAATCAGCCCCAGCATTTT.